The source of this TCR beta chain is a study of early T cells in non-severe SARS-CoV-2 infection. TCRdb itself ran the 5' RACE reads through MiXCR, one entry per CDR3 protein. Of 55,000 to 70,000 distinct CDR3 sequences listed, roughly 12% are singletons. The clonotype comes from an adult who was a healthcare worker with PCR-confirmed SARS-CoV-2 infection or an uninfected control (not recorded which). The sample taken for sequencing was whole blood.

CDR3 in amino acids: CASSQGTDGNTIYF. The CDR3 nucleotides read TGTGCCAGCAGCCAAGGGACAGATGGAAACACCATATATTTT. The chain uses TRBV3-1 and TRBJ1-3; a possible D gene is TRBD1 (6 bases). The CDR3 is 14 amino acids. Trimming removed 1 base at V and 3 bases at J, with 7 bases between. Germline lookup yields CDR1 LGHDT and CDR2 YNNKEL (reference sequence).